This TCR beta chain was identified in a study of PD-1 blockade in classical Hodgkin lymphoma. General study results and limits: A significant rise in TCR diversity by C4D1 was seen for CD4+ but not CD8+ cells. Diversity similar to that of newly diagnosed patients was seen at baseline in complete responders.

TCRdb keeps only in-frame clones here, not all; method: immunoSEQ multiplex PCR. The profile covers 100,000 to 120,000 clones, with roughly 89% appearing a single time and around a fifth taken by the ten largest. Time point in this sample: cycle 4 day 1 (C4D1), after about 6 weeks of nivolumab. Following autologous stem cell transplantation, relapse occurred in every patient, and exposure to brentuximab vedotin varied. Germline assignment: CDR1 KGHSH and CDR2 LQKENI. The CDR3 is 15 amino acids. The V end lost 3 bases, the J end lost 2 bases, and 12 bases lay between the germline ends. Points on this clone: The antigen remains unidentified.

This clonotype originated in a human donor with classical Hodgkin lymphoma. Here the sequenced sample was peripheral blood mononuclear cells (PBMCs), taken before the fourth cycle of nivolumab. The V call is TRBV18, the J call TRBJ2-3; possible D gene TRBD1, 6 bases. Written as DNA, the CDR3 is TGTGCCAGCTCACCGCAGGGGCCCCCCACAGATACGCAGTATTTT. It specifies CASSPQGPPTDTQYF.